These 27 T cell receptor beta chains came from one sample sequenced in a study of T-cell memory formation after mild COVID-19. TCRdb itself ran the 5' RACE reads through MiXCR, one entry per CDR3 protein. Counted here are 400,000 or so distinct CDR3 sequences, approximately 20% occurring once; the ten biggest clones make up around 9.2%. Sequencing was carried out using PBMCs or a T cell subset sorted from them (not recorded which). Source of these receptors: an adult woman who had mild COVID-19 (a few samples of this study predate the infection). Cell type and time point are not known.

The V gene is TRBV4-1, the J gene TRBJ2-1; 9 bases fit TRBD2. The V gene end was trimmed by 1 base and the J gene end by 4 bases; junction bases not matched to a gene: 8. Germline CDR1 is MGHRA and CDR2 is YSYEKL. The CDR3 totals 17 residues. The CDR3 spells CASSQVAGGAAYNEQFF. In nucleotides, the CDR3 is TGCGCCAGCAGCCAAGTGGCGGGGGGGGCGGCGTACAATGAGCAGTTCTTC.

This clonotype has ten or more counts. The V and J genes are TRBV12-3 or TRBV12-4 and TRBJ2-3, with D maybe TRBD2 (6 bases). The CDR3 consists of 15 residues. V was shortened by 4 bases and J by 5 bases, with 16 bases between the two germline ends. Written as DNA, the CDR3 is TGTGCCAGCAGTTCATCCGGGGCGGGGAGAGATACGCAGTATTTT. The encoded protein is CASSSSGAGRDTQYF.

The sample holds a few counts of this clonotype. The chain uses TRBV4-3 and TRBJ2-1; 14 nucleotides agree with TRBD2. The CDR3 length is 18 residues. With 2 bases clipped from V and 5 bases from J, the junction kept 8 bases outside the gene matches. From germline, CDR1 is LGHNA and CDR2 YSLEER. The CDR3 sequence is CASSQPLGTSGSDNEQFF. The CDR3 DNA is TGCGCCAGCAGCCAACCCCTGGGGACTAGCGGGAGTGACAATGAGCAGTTCTTC.

The chain employs TRBV24-1 and TRBJ2-1; D ambiguous. V lost 5 bases, J lost 5 bases, and 6 bases lay in between. The CDR3 length is 12 residues. Germline loops: CDR1 KGHDR, CDR2 SFDVKD. The CDR3 DNA sequence: TGTGCCACCAGTGGAAGTAACAATGAGCAGTTCTTC. It is translated as CATSGSNNEQFF.

The chain couples TRBV9 to TRBJ1-2; D perhaps matches TRBD1 (6 bases). Germline V gives CDR1 SGDLS, CDR2 YYNGEE. Between the trimmed V and J ends, which lost 2 bases and 6 bases, there was a span of 11 bases. This CDR3 has 13 amino acids. The DNA for the CDR3 is TGTGCCAGCAGCGTGGGACAACTAGATGGCTACACCTTC. Protein sequence: CASSVGQLDGYTF.

V usage is TRBV19 and J usage is TRBJ1-2, with 12 bases lining up with TRBD1. Germline V gives CDR1 LNHDA, CDR2 SQIVND (reference sequence). The ends lost 5 bases at V and 4 bases at J; junction bases unmatched: 5. This CDR3 is 15 amino acids long. CDR3 nucleotides: TGTGCCAGTAGTCTTCCGGGACAGGGGGCCTATGGCTACACCTTC. It is translated as CASSLPGQGAYGYTF.

The gene calls are TRBV5-1 and TRBJ1-1, with D possibly TRBD1 on 5 matching bases. The germline gives CDR1 SGHRS, CDR2 YFSETQ. The V end lost 0 bases, the J end lost 2 bases, and 14 bases lay between the germline ends. The CDR3 length is 16 residues. The CDR3 sequence: CASSLAGTGINTEAFF. As DNA, the CDR3 is TGCGCCAGCAGCTTGGCCGGGACGGGCATTAACACTGAAGCTTTCTTT.

The CDR3 nucleotides read TGTGCCACCAGCACTAGCGGGAGGAACGAGCAGTACTTC. Translation: CATSTSGRNEQYF. The V call is TRBV24-1, the J call TRBJ2-7; 12 bases fit TRBD2. The CDR3 is 13 residues long. Germline loops: CDR1 KGHDR, CDR2 SFDVKD. V was clipped by 7 bases and J by 5 bases; unmatched bases: 2.

This clonotype was seen a few times. This rearrangement joins TRBV12-3 or TRBV12-4 to TRBJ1-1; D ambiguous. Trimming took off 6 bases at V and 2 bases at J, with 16 bases between the two ends. This CDR3 has 15 amino acids. The DNA for the CDR3 is TGTGCCAGCAGCCCCTGGGAGACGGTAAACACTGAAGCTTTCTTT. Protein: CASSPWETVNTEAFF.

This clonotype was counted many times. The chain links TRBV7-8 to TRBJ2-3, with 14 bases identical to TRBD2. Germline V CDR1 and CDR2: SGHVS, FQNEAQ. V lost 5 bases to trimming and J lost 4 bases; unmatched junction nucleotides: 5. The CDR3 runs to 16 residues. CDR3 in amino acids: CASSLRLAGGSDTQYF. DNA of the CDR3: TGTGCCAGCAGCCTCAGACTAGCGGGGGGGTCAGATACGCAGTATTTT.

This chain joins TRBV2 and TRBJ2-1, with 11 bases matching TRBD1. With V trimmed by 5 bases and J by 6 bases, 9 bases remained unmatched. This CDR3 comprises 16 residues. Germline assignment: CDR1 SNHLY and CDR2 FYNNEI. For the CDR3, the DNA is TGTGCCAGCAGTATACATCCCGGGACAGGGGGCAATGAGCAGTTCTTC. It encodes CASSIHPGTGGNEQFF.

The chain combines TRBV5-1 with TRBJ1-2, with D perhaps matching TRBD1 (5 bases). Germline values: CDR1 SGHRS, CDR2 YFSETQ. The CDR3 loop spans 12 amino acids. V lost 4 bases, J lost 6 bases, and 10 bases lay in between. The CDR3 reads CASSPEGHGYTF. CDR3 bases: TGCGCCAGCAGCCCGGAGGGACATGGCTACACCTTC.

The chain carries TRBV4-2 and TRBJ2-7; no firm D call. The CDR3 is made up of 16 amino acids. In germline, CDR1 is LGHNA, CDR2 YNFKEQ. With 0 bases removed from V and 2 bases from J, the gap between germline ends came to 14 bases. CDR3 nucleotide sequence: TGTGCCAGCAGCCAAGATCGGAGTAGGCCCACCTACGAGCAGTACTTC. It is translated as CASSQDRSRPTYEQYF.

In its sample, this clonotype was seen many times. CDR3 sequence (DNA): TGCGCCAGCAGCCCGAGCGGACAGGGTGGTACCGGGGAGCTGTTTTTT. It translates to CASSPSGQGGTGELFF. This sequence joins TRBV5-1 and TRBJ2-2; 8 bases match TRBD1. V lost 4 bases to trimming and J lost 5 bases; unmatched junction nucleotides: 10. CDR3 length: 16 amino acids. Germline V CDR1 and CDR2: SGHRS, YFSETQ. The variable domain in full, with the rest retrieved from reference TRBV5-1 and TRBJ2-2, is KAGVTQTPRYLIKTRGQQVTLSCSPISGHRSVSWYQQTPGQGLQFLFEYFSETQRNKGNFPGRFSGRQFSNSRSEMNVSTLELGDSALYLCASSPSGQGGTGELFFGEGSRLTVL.

The rearrangement links TRBV9 to TRBJ2-7; weak D call: TRBD2 (6 bases). In germline, CDR1 is SGDLS, CDR2 YYNGEE. CDR3 length: 13 amino acids. V was shortened by 0 bases and J by 6 bases, with 10 bases between the two germline ends. The CDR3 DNA reads TGTGCCAGCAGCGTAGATCGGGGAGGCGAGCAGTACTTC. This codes for CASSVDRGGEQYF.

The rearrangement uses TRBV30 and TRBJ1-3; D remains ambiguous. This CDR3 spans 14 amino acids. Between the trimmed V and J ends, which lost 3 bases and 1 base, there was a span of 10 bases. Germline V gene sequence: CDR1 GTSNPN, CDR2 SVGIG (reference sequence). CDR3 nucleotide sequence: TGTGCCTGGAGATTGAAGGGTTCTGGAAACACCATATATTTT. This translates into CAWRLKGSGNTIYF.

This clonotype came up a few times. This chain joins TRBV9 and TRBJ2-7; 10 positions agree with TRBD1. The CDR3 is 15 residues long. After removal of 0 bases from V and 5 bases from J, the junction contained 5 bases not matched to a gene. Germline loops: CDR1 SGDLS, CDR2 YYNGEE. The CDR3: CASSVAGQGIHEQYF. The DNA for the CDR3 is TGTGCCAGCAGCGTAGCGGGACAGGGGATCCACGAGCAGTACTTC.

The chain uses TRBV7-9 and TRBJ2-5; maybe TRBD2 (5 bases). Germline CDR1 reads SEHNR; CDR2 reads FQNEAQ (reference sequence). V gave up 5 bases and J gave up 1 base, with 8 bases separating them. The CDR3 has 13 residues. The CDR3 region has the DNA TGTGCCAGCAGCGCGGGCCTCCAAGAGACCCAGTACTTC. This codes for CASSAGLQETQYF.

This clonotype was recorded a few times. This chain links TRBV24-1 with TRBJ2-2; TRBD1 aligns across 9 bases. The CDR3 sequence is 15 residues long. V lost 7 bases to trimming and J lost 2 bases; unmatched junction nucleotides: 4. Germline CDR1 and CDR2: KGHDR and SFDVKD. The CDR3 DNA follows: TGTGCCACCAGGGGGACAGGGCCAAACACCGGGGAGCTGTTTTTT. Translated: CATRGTGPNTGELFF.

The rearrangement uses TRBV29-1 and TRBJ2-5; 8 nucleotides agree with TRBD2. This CDR3 comprises 13 residues. V lost 5 bases, J lost 1 base, and 3 bases stayed unmatched. CDR1 and CDR2 (germline): SQVTM, ANQGSEA. The CDR3 DNA is TGCAGCGTTAACAGCGGGAGCCAAGAGACCCAGTACTTC. Translation: CSVNSGSQETQYF.

The genes are TRBV6-1 and TRBJ1-2, with 8 bases aligning to TRBD1. The trim removed 11 bases at V and 8 bases at J, leaving 13 bases unmatched. CDR1 is MNHNS, CDR2 SASEGT, per germline. The CDR3 is 13 residues long. Here the CDR3 reads CAGETGTGWGYTF. CDR3 coding DNA: TGTGCCGGGGAAACCGGGACAGGTTGGGGCTACACCTTC.

This clonotype was seen a handful of times. V and J are TRBV7-9 and TRBJ1-4; weak D call: TRBD1 (6 bases). Per germline, CDR1 SEHNR and CDR2 FQNEAQ (reference sequence). The CDR3 is 15 amino acids. Trimming left V 5 bases short and J 7 bases short, with 17 bases between. Written as DNA, the CDR3 is TGTGCCAGCAGCCCCGGGCAGGGGAGAGTTGAAAAACTGTTTTTT. It encodes CASSPGQGRVEKLFF. The whole variable domain, filled in from reference TRBV7-9 and TRBJ1-4, reads DTGVSQNPRHKITKRGQNVTFRCDPISEHNRLYWYRQTLGQGPEFLTYFQNEAQLEKSRLLSDRFSAERPKGSFSTLEIQRTEQGDSAMYLCASSPGQGRVEKLFFGSGTQLSVL.

This clonotype was picked up one time. The J gene is TRBJ2-7, the V gene TRBV24-1, with 9 bases lining up with TRBD2. Per the germline V gene, CDR1 is KGHDR and CDR2 is SFDVKD. This CDR3 spans 14 amino acids. V trimming: 10 bases; J trimming: 4 bases; junction bases outside the gene matches: 10. The CDR3 nucleotides are TGTGCCACTACCCTAGCGGGGAGCACATACGAGCAGTACTTC. This codes for CATTLAGSTYEQYF.

This chain connects TRBV10-3 to TRBJ2-7; 11 bases are a match to TRBD1. V lost 9 bases and J lost 7; bases outside the gene matches: 14. The CDR3 spans 15 residues. The germline V gene encodes CDR1 ENHRY and CDR2 SYGVKD. CDR3 region: CAMARVGQGAREQYF. The CDR3 DNA follows: TGTGCCATGGCGCGTGTCGGACAGGGGGCAAGGGAGCAGTACTTC.

This clonotype was found a few times. J is TRBJ1-1 and V is TRBV25-1; 10 bases agree with TRBD1. J lost 7 bases, V lost 8 bases, and 7 bases had no gene match. CDR1 and CDR2 (germline): MGHDK, SYGVNS. CDR3 length equals 13 residues. CDR3 residues: CASESGTGVEAFF. CDR3 nucleotide sequence: TGTGCCAGCGAATCCGGGACAGGGGTTGAAGCTTTCTTT.

This chain joins TRBV29-1 and TRBJ2-6; 8 positions agree with TRBD1. The CDR3 consists of 16 residues. The germline CDR1 and CDR2 sequences are SQVTM and ANQGSEA. Trimming removed 4 bases from V and 1 base from J; junction bases left unmatched: 6. CDR3 region: CSVALGQVSGANVLTF. The CDR3 DNA follows: TGCAGCGTTGCCTTGGGACAGGTTTCTGGGGCCAACGTCCTGACTTTC.

The genes are TRBV5-4 and TRBJ2-1, with 8 bases aligning to TRBD1. Germline trimming cut 0 bases from V and 13 bases from J; bases unmatched to any gene: 6. CDR1 is SGHNT and CDR2 is YYREEE in the germline V gene (reference sequence). The CDR3 has 13 residues. The CDR3 sequence is CASSLEDRALQFF. Written as DNA, the CDR3 is TGTGCCAGCAGCTTGGAGGACAGGGCTCTCCAGTTCTTC.